The TCR beta chain under discussion was sequenced for a study of a mutant IDH1 vaccine in newly diagnosed glioma. Study details: An approximately 62% male, approximately 38% female split and a mean age of 40.4 years characterized treated patients. Former treatment meant radiotherapy, temozolomide, or both; the majority had gotten both.

With respect to this clone: No antigen is known for it.

Time point described: week 5, during vaccination. Doses of 300 ug of mutant IDH1 20-mer peptide were given with topical imiquimod. TCRdb keeps only in-frame clones here, not all; method: immunoSEQ multiplex PCR. Of 45,000 to 70,000 clones listed, 80% to 85% are singletons. Points from the study as a whole: Variations in leading peripheral T cell clonotypes appeared to have no connection with pseudoprogression.

The CDR3 sequence is 15 residues long. V was pared by 4 bases and J by 5 bases, with 15 bases between. Germline V lookup: CDR1 MGHRA, CDR2 YSYEKL. The receptor was isolated from a man aged 25 to 45 with glioma. This chain joins TRBV4-1 and TRBJ2-1, with D possibly matching TRBD1 (6 bases). Sample: PBMCs, taken from a glioma patient whose treatment included an IDH1 peptide vaccine. The CDR3 here is CASSPLEGVDNEQFF. For the CDR3, the DNA is TGCGCCAGCAGCCCCCTAGAGGGGGTAGACAATGAGCAGTTCTTC.